A single sample gave rise to the 12 T cell receptor beta chains below, sequenced in a study of blood T cell repertoires in COVID-19. Measured with immunoSEQ multiplex PCR; TCRdb has only the in-frame clones, and not every one. Of 130,000 to 150,000 clones listed, about four fifths are singletons. The sequenced material came from PBMCs or T cells enriched from blood (not recorded which). These TCRs come from a woman aged 45-60 years who had been exposed to COVID-19.

This chain joins TRBV19 and TRBJ1-1; TRBD1 might be the D (5 bases). Germline V CDR1 and CDR2: LNHDA, SQIVND (reference sequence). The CDR3 runs to 15 residues. V shed 5 bases and J shed 3 bases, with 16 bases lying between them. The CDR3 DNA reads as TGTGCCAGTAGTCCTGACCGGGGGGGGTACACTGAAGCTTTCTTT. Its translation is CASSPDRGGYTEAFF. Full variable domain (rest looked up from reference TRBV19 and TRBJ1-1): DGGITQSPKYLFRKEGQNVTLSCEQNLNHDAMYWYRQDPGQGLRLIYYSQIVNDFQKGDIAEGYSVSREKKESFPLTVTSAQKNPTAFYLCASSPDRGGYTEAFFGQGTRLTVV.

The CDR3 DNA reads TGTGCCAGCAGCGTAGCAGGCCGAACTGAAGCTTTCTTT. This translates into CASSVAGRTEAFF. The chain recombines TRBV9 with TRBJ1-1; D is undetermined. The CDR3 totals 13 residues. CDR1 and CDR2 from the germline V gene are SGDLS and YYNGEE. The V end was cut by 0 bases, the J end by 5 bases, with 8 bases between. The whole variable domain, remainder taken from reference TRBV9 and TRBJ1-1, is DSGVTQTPKHLITATGQRVTLRCSPRSGDLSVYWYQQSLDQGLQFLIQYYNGEERAKGNILERFSAQQFPDLHSELNLSSLELGDSALYFCASSVAGRTEAFFGQGTRLTVV.

This sequence joins TRBV12-3 or TRBV12-4 and TRBJ2-7; D is uncertain. V lost 2 bases and J lost 3, with 5 bases in between. The CDR3 has 12 amino acids. CDR3 bases: TGTGCCAGCAGTTTAACGGGCTACGAGCAGTACTTC. Its translation is CASSLTGYEQYF.

The CDR3 reads CASSLRLAGPYEQYF. The DNA of the CDR3 is TGTGCCAGCAGTTTGCGACTAGCGGGTCCTTACGAGCAGTACTTC. This chain links TRBV27 with TRBJ2-7; 10 bases are a match to TRBD2. Trimming removed 3 bases from V and 4 bases from J; junction bases left unmatched: 6. The V gene's germline CDR1 is MNHEY and CDR2 SMNVEV (reference sequence). The CDR3 is made up of 15 amino acids.

V usage is TRBV4-1 and J usage is TRBJ1-2; a weak D match, TRBD1 (5 bases). Trimming left V 3 bases short and J 8 bases short, with 16 bases between. This CDR3 is built from 14 residues. Germline V gene data show CDR1 as MGHRA and CDR2 as YSYEKL. The CDR3 reads CASSQPRVGQGYTF. The DNA of the CDR3 is TGCGCCAGCAGCCAGCCTCGGGTGGGGCAGGGCTACACCTTC.

This clone was detected once. V gene TRBV5-6 combines with J gene TRBJ1-6; 8 nucleotides align to TRBD1. CDR3 size: 18 residues. With V trimmed by 0 bases and J by 0 bases, 5 bases remained unmatched. Germline assignment: CDR1 SGHDT and CDR2 YYEEEE. CDR3: CASSLEDRASSYNSPLHF. CDR3 DNA sequence: TGTGCCAGCAGCTTGGAGGACAGGGCGAGCTCCTATAATTCACCCCTCCACTTT.

The chain carries TRBV3-1 (or the pseudogene TRBV3-2) and TRBJ1-4; D may be TRBD1 (5 bases). Germline-derived CDR1 and CDR2 are LGHDT and YNNKEL (reference sequence). The V gene lost 5 bases and the J gene lost 7 bases, with 8 bases spanning the gap. The CDR3 runs to 12 residues. CDR3: CASSWGGEKLFF. The CDR3 DNA reads TGTGCCAGCAGCTGGGGGGGTGAAAAACTGTTTTTT.

The chain has TRBV6-5 and TRBJ1-2; D may be TRBD1 (5 bases). The CDR3 runs to 15 residues. Deletions cut 4 bases from V and 2 bases from J, with 14 bases between. From germline, CDR1 is MNHEY and CDR2 SVGAGI. In DNA form, the CDR3 reads TGTGCCAGCAGTTCTCCCCGGGCAGGGAACTATGGCTACACCTTC. Protein: CASSSPRAGNYGYTF.

The V gene is TRBV6-2 or TRBV6-3, the J gene TRBJ1-2; D is uncertain. Germline V gives CDR1 MNHEY, CDR2 SVGEGT. This CDR3 is 14 amino acids long. Trimming pared 4 bases from V and 3 bases from J, leaving 12 bases between. CDR3 in amino acids: CASSSSGAYYGYTF. The CDR3 region has the DNA TGTGCCAGCAGTTCCTCCGGAGCATACTATGGCTACACCTTC.

The V and J genes are TRBV6-4 and TRBJ2-2; no reliable D call. The CDR3 loop spans 14 amino acids. V was pared by 5 bases and J by 4 bases, with 11 bases between. Germline CDR1 reads MRHNA; CDR2 reads SNTAGT. CDR3 protein: CASSPGSSTGELFF. CDR3 DNA: TGTGCCAGCAGTCCCGGGTCTTCCACCGGGGAGCTGTTTTTT.

J is TRBJ1-5 and V is TRBV7-2; 8 bases agree with TRBD1. J was trimmed by 1 base and V by 5 bases; bases with no gene match: 4. Germline V CDR1 and CDR2: SGHTA, FQGNSA. There are 15 residues in the CDR3. The CDR3 sequence: CASSTTGVSNQPQHF. CDR3 DNA: TGTGCCAGCAGCACGACAGGGGTGAGCAATCAGCCCCAGCATTTT.

The V and J genes are TRBV5-1 and TRBJ2-2; TRBD2 agrees at 16 bases. Trimming removed 7 bases from V and 4 bases from J; junction bases left unmatched: 7. CDR1 SGHRS and CDR2 YFSETQ come from the germline V gene. CDR3 length: 17 amino acids. CDR3 protein: CASEPGTSGRATGELFF. The CDR3 DNA sequence: TGCGCCAGCGAGCCCGGGACTAGCGGGAGGGCCACCGGGGAGCTGTTTTTT.